The T cell receptor (beta chain) described here comes from a study of blood T cells in healthy people across ages. V lost 6 bases and J 1 base, leaving 16 bases between the germline ends. Germline loops: CDR1 DFQATT, CDR2 SNEGSKA (reference sequence). This CDR3 comprises 14 residues. This clonotype has just a few counts. Next came a second PCR, run for about 7 to 12 cycles, which used a sample-barcoded 5' primer along with a J-beta primer mix. Using its own MiXCR run on the 5' RACE reads, TCRdb lists one record per CDR3 protein. Among roughly 800,000 distinct CDR3 sequences listed, just under 25% were seen once. This sample also belongs to another study, concerning T cells of mothers and their children. That paper notes: None of the identified T cell clones proved to be persistent microchimeric clones.

This chain links TRBV20-1 with TRBJ2-7; D may be TRBD1 (6 bases). This receptor was taken from a boy between 10 and 17 years old in good health. Sequencing used blood. CDR3 DNA: TGCAGTGCCTCCGGGACACTCCTTTCCTACGAGCAGTACTTC. The encoded protein is CSASGTLLSYEQYF.